The T cell receptor beta chain under discussion was sequenced for a study of blood T cell repertoires in COVID-19. The overall study: The United States, Italy and Spain provided the acute and convalescent COVID-19 samples. Nucleic acid was either cDNA or gDNA, and it came from T cells, B-cell-depleted T cells, or PBMCs.

Assay: immunoSEQ multiplex PCR; the TCRdb copy retains only in-frame clones and omits some. The sample carries some 220,000 clones, 75% to 85% recorded once. The CDR3 has 14 amino acids. Germline V gene lookup returns CDR1 SNHLY and CDR2 FYNNEI. V shed 5 bases and J 11 bases; nucleotides not matched to a gene: 11. The chain carries TRBV2 and TRBJ1-5; the match to TRBD1 covers 8 bases. Sequencing was performed on peripheral blood. This clonotype originated in a human donor in a cohort sampled during active COVID-19. Here the CDR3 DNA reads TGTGCCAGCAGTCCGGACAGGGACCCTCCATCCCAGCATTTT. Translation: CASSPDRDPPSQHF. The full variable domain, rest sourced from reference TRBV2 and TRBJ1-5, is EPEVTQTPSHQVTQMGQEVILRCVPISNHLYFYWYRQILGQKVEFLVSFYNNEISEKSEIFDDQFSVERPDGSNFTLKIRSTKLEDSAMYFCASSPDRDPPSQHFGDGTRLSIL.